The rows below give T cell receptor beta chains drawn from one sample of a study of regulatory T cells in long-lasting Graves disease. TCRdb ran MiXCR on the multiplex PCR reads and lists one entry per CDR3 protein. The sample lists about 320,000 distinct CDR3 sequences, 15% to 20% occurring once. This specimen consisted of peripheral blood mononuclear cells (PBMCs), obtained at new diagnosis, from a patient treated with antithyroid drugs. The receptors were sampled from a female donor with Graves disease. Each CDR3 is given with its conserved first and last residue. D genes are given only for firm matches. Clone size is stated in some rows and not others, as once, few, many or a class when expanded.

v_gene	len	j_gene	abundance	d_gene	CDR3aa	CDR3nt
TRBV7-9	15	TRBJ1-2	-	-	CASRSDRSFGYGYTF	TGTGCCAGCAGGTCGGACAGATCTTTCGGCTATGGCTACACCTTC
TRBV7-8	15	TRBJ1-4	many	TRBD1	CASSLDQGGNEKLFF	TGTGCCAGCAGCTTAGACCAGGGGGGCAATGAAAAACTGTTTTTT
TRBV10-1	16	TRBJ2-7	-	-	CASSESKLESEDEQYF	TGCGCCAGCAGTGAGTCGAAGCTCGAGAGTGAGGACGAGCAGTACTTC
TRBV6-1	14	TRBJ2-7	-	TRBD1	CASKRGQGGYEQYF	TGTGCCAGCAAACGAGGACAGGGTGGTTACGAGCAGTACTTC
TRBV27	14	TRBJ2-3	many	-	CASTPGLSTDTQYF	TGTGCCAGCACCCCGGGACTTAGCACAGATACGCAGTATTTT
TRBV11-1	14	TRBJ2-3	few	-	CASSLVWGPDTQYF	TGCGCCAGCAGCTTGGTGTGGGGCCCAGATACGCAGTATTTT
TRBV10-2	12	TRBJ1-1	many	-	CASSAFDTEAFF	TGCGCCAGCAGTGCGTTCGACACTGAAGCTTTCTTT
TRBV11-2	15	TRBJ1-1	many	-	CASSLVRTKNTEAFF	TGTGCCAGCAGCTTAGTTAGGACGAAGAACACTGAAGCTTTCTTT
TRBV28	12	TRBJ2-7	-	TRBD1	CASRQGTYEQYF	TGTGCCAGCAGACAGGGGACCTACGAGCAGTACTTC
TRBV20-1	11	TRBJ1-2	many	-	CSAETFYGYTF	TGCAGTGCCGAAACGTTCTATGGCTACACCTTC
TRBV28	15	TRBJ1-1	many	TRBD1	CASRPWTGGNTEAFF	TGTGCCAGCAGACCCTGGACAGGGGGGAACACTGAAGCTTTCTTT
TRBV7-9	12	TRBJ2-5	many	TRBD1	CASSLDRVREFF	TGTGCCAGCAGCTTGGACAGGGTACGGGAGTTCTTC
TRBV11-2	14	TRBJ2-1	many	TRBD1	CASSLGQGAREQFF	TGTGCCAGCAGCTTGGGGCAGGGGGCTCGGGAGCAGTTCTTC
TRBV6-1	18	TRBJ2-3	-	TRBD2	CASSEAIMVAGGTDTQYF	TGTGCCAGCAGTGAAGCGATTATGGTAGCGGGAGGGACAGATACGCAGTATTTT
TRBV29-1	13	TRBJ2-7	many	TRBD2	CSVELSGRDEQYF	TGCAGCGTTGAATTGAGCGGGAGGGACGAGCAGTACTTC
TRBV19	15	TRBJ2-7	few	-	CASSIAGGEGNEQYF	TGTGCCAGTAGTATAGCCGGCGGCGAGGGGAACGAGCAGTACTTC
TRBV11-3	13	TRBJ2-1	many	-	CASSLATHNEQFF	TGTGCCAGCAGCTTAGCAACTCACAATGAGCAGTTCTTC
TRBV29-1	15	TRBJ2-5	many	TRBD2	CSVELWTSSQETQYF	TGCAGCGTTGAGCTCTGGACTAGCAGTCAAGAGACCCAGTACTTC
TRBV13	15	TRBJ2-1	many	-	CASSSAPTTDNEQFF	TGTGCCAGCAGCAGCGCCCCGACTACCGACAATGAGCAGTTCTTC
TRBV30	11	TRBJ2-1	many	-	CAWRRQGEQFF	TGTGCCTGGAGACGGCAGGGCGAGCAGTTCTTC
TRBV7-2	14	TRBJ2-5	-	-	CASRGQGGAETQYF	TGCGCCAGCAGGGGCCAGGGGGGGGCCGAGACCCAGTACTTC
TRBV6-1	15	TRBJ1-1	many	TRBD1	CASRGGQGTNTEAFF	TGTGCCAGCAGGGGGGGACAGGGTACGAACACTGAAGCTTTCTTT
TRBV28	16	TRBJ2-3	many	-	CASIPSGTLSRYTQYF	TGTGCCAGCATCCCTTCCGGGACCCTATCACGGTATACGCAGTATTTT
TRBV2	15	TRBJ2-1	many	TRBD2	CASSEHTSGRGEQFF	TGTGCCAGCAGTGAACATACTAGCGGGAGGGGCGAGCAGTTCTTC
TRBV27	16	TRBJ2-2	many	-	CASSLFGGTVAGELFF	TGTGCCAGCAGTTTATTCGGGGGCACGGTGGCCGGGGAGCTGTTTTTT